This TCR beta chain was observed in a study of blood T cell repertoires in COVID-19. Study-wide context: There were acute and convalescent COVID-19 samples, and they came from the United States, Italy and Spain. PBMCs, B-cell-depleted T cells, or T cells were the source of the cDNA or gDNA that made up the material.

Here immunoSEQ multiplex PCR was the method, and the copy in TCRdb shows in-frame clones only, minus some. The sample has hundreds of thousands of clones; less than 90% are singletons. Cohort allocation depended upon clinical history that participants reported. Someone with COVID-19 had been met by exposed participants within 2 weeks before study entry. This CDR3 has 17 residues. CDR1 is LNHDA, CDR2 SQIVND, per germline (reference sequence). J gave up 5 bases and V 3 bases, and 14 bases lay outside the gene matches. Sequenced: PBMCs or T cells enriched from blood (not recorded which). This receptor was identified in a woman under 40 who had been exposed to COVID-19. This chain joins TRBV19 and TRBJ2-5, with 8 bases identical to TRBD1. Here the CDR3 DNA reads TGTGCCAGTAGTATCCTATCAGGGGGCCTCTCCCGGGAGACCCAGTACTTC. Amino acid sequence: CASSILSGGLSRETQYF.